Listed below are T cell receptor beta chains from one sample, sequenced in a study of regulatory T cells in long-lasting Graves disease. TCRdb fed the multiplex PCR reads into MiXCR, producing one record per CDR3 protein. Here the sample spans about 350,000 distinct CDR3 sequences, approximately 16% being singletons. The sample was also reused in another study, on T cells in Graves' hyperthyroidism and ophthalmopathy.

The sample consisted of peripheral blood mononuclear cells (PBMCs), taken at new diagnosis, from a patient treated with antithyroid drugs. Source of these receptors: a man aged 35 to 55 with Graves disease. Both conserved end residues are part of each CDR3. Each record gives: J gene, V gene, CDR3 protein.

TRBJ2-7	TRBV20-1	CSETLKRGSTYEQYF
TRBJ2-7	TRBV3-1	CASSRQSPSEQYF
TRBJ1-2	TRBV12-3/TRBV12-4	CASRPVLGGVGGYTF
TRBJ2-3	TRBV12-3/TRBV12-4	CASSLGEGTDTQYF
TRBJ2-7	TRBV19	CASSIGTNYEQYF
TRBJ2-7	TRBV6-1	CASSLDRGKYYEQYF
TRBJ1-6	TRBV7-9	CASSLGYYNSPLHF
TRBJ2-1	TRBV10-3	CAISESGGGGPSNEQFF
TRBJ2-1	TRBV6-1	CASSEGDGEQFF
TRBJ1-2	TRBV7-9	CASSFEVIQEGYTF
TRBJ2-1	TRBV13	CASSLRLAEQFF
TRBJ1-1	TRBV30	CAWSRGLMNTEAFF
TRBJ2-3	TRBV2	CASMAVDTQYF
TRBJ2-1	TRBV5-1	CASSVTSGGFVNEQFF
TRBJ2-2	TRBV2	CASSETSGVTGELFF
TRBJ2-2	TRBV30	CAWATTGELFF
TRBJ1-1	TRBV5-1	CASSFRGAIAEAFF
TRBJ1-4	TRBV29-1	CSVRGVGEKLFF
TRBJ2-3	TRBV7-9	CASSVAGTSTDTQYF
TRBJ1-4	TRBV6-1	CASSAAGGFRTNEKLFF
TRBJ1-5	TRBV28	CASSLETGTYSNQPQHF
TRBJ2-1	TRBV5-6	CASSLGGAAYNEQFF
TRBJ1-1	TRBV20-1	CSASLRSGQGDRTEAFF
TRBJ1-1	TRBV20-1	CSAASRAEAFF
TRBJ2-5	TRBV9	CASSVWASSYNEQYF
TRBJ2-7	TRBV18	CASSSQGTYEQYF
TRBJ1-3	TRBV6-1	CASRAGQRIGNTIYF
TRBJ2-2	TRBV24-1	CATQGQGNTGELFF
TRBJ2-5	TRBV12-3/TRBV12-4	CASSFRLAGDQETQYF
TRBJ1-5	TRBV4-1	CASSQGGGYSNQPQHF
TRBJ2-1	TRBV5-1	CASSLWTSGVYNEQFF
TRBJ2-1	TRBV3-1	CASSQTRGLTYNEQFF
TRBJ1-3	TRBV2	CASSVGGNTIYF
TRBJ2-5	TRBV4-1	CASSQDRTSEKTQYF
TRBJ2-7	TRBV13	CASSFRGVSYEQYF
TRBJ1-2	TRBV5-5	CASSFLGPGYGYTF
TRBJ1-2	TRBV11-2	CASSSSGTAYGYTF
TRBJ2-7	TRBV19	CANRTSAYESYEQYF
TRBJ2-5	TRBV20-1	CNARDSINYFQETQYF
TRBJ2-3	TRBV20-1	CSARAPTSTDTQYF
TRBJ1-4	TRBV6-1	CASSPVARAVEKLFF
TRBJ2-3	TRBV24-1	CATSDRTVTDTQYF
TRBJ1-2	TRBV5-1	CASSNPGDRLGYTF